The 26 T cell receptor beta chains given below trace back to one sample, sequenced in a study of CD8 T cells in ankylosing spondylitis. Broader study findings: Several highly homologous variants formed a TCR beta motif that appeared characteristic of ankylosing spondylitis blood.

The antigens of these receptors remain unknown. MiXCR was run by TCRdb on the 5' RACE reads, yielding one entry per CDR3 protein. The top ten clones hold 0.89% of a sample with fewer than 500,000 distinct CDR3 sequences, around 26% of them seen once. Source material: blood, either unsorted or a sorted T cell fraction (not recorded which). These TCRs come from a male donor with ankylosing spondylitis.

The chain links TRBV10-3 to TRBJ1-2, with TRBD1 identical over 7 bases. Germline CDR1 is ENHRY and CDR2 is SYGVKD. The CDR3 extends over 14 amino acids. J gave up 4 bases and V 6 bases, and 8 bases lay outside the gene matches. The DNA of the CDR3 is TGTGCCATCAGCCCCGACAGGGTAGGCTATGGCTACACCTTC. Translating it yields CAISPDRVGYGYTF.

J is TRBJ2-3 and V is TRBV7-9; D is ambiguous. This CDR3 has 14 amino acids. Trimming shortened V by 8 bases and J by 0 bases, and 12 bases separated the two germline ends. CDR1 and CDR2 (germline): SEHNR, FQNEAQ (reference sequence). CDR3 residues: CASGRSSSTDTQYF. DNA for the CDR3: TGTGCCAGCGGTAGAAGCTCTAGCACAGATACGCAGTATTTT. Full variable domain (missing parts from reference TRBV7-9 and TRBJ2-3): DTGVSQNPRHKITKRGQNVTFRCDPISEHNRLYWYRQTLGQGPEFLTYFQNEAQLEKSRLLSDRFSAERPKGSFSTLEIQRTEQGDSAMYLCASGRSSSTDTQYFGPGTRLTVL.

There are many counts of this clonotype. This chain uses TRBV12-3 or TRBV12-4 with TRBJ1-5; 7 bases map to TRBD1. CDR3 length equals 14 residues. Trimming took 4 bases from V and 9 from J; bases not matched to a gene: 9. CDR3 in DNA: TGTGCCAGCAGTTGGGGAGACAGGGCATCGCCCCAGCATTTT. It is translated as CASSWGDRASPQHF.

The rearrangement joins TRBV20-1 to TRBJ2-5; D remains unclear. The ends were cut back, 0 bases at V and 1 base at J, with 9 bases in the middle. CDR1 is DFQATT and CDR2 is SNEGSKA in the germline V gene (reference sequence). The CDR3 has 14 amino acids. CDR3 residues: CSARDLGRQETQYF. In nucleotides, the CDR3 is TGCAGTGCTAGAGATCTAGGCCGCCAAGAGACCCAGTACTTC.

V and J are TRBV18 and TRBJ2-1, with D uncertain. Trimming left V 3 bases short and J 4 bases short, with 10 bases between. This CDR3 region has 14 residues. CDR1 KGHSH and CDR2 LQKENI come from the germline V gene. CDR3 DNA: TGTGCCAGCTCACCTACGACCGAATACAATGAGCAGTTCTTC. Translating gives CASSPTTEYNEQFF.

This clonotype was seen more than once but under ten times. The V and J genes are TRBV10-3 and TRBJ1-2; D is ambiguous. The CDR3 contains 13 residues. Trimming took off 5 bases at V and 7 bases at J, with 14 bases between the two ends. Germline V gene lookup returns CDR1 ENHRY and CDR2 SYGVKD. The CDR3 is CAISPMTDGGYTF. Written as DNA, the CDR3 is TGTGCCATCAGTCCGATGACGGATGGTGGCTACACCTTC.

The V call is TRBV7-2, the J call TRBJ2-1, with 9 nucleotides matching TRBD1. Per the germline V gene, CDR1 is SGHTA and CDR2 is FQGNSA. CDR3 length: 17 residues. V lost 1 base, J lost 4 bases, and 8 bases stayed unmatched. The CDR3 protein is CASSLGPTGGEYNEQFF. The CDR3 DNA reads as TGTGCCAGCAGCTTAGGCCCTACAGGGGGCGAGTACAATGAGCAGTTCTTC.

This chain joins TRBV2 and TRBJ2-5, with D maybe TRBD2 (5 bases). The length of the CDR3 is 14 residues. The germline CDR1 and CDR2 sequences are SNHLY and FYNNEI. Trimming removed 10 bases from V and 5 bases from J, with 20 bases in between. The CDR3 is CATSGPPRGETQYF. The CDR3 DNA reads TGTGCCACCTCGGGCCCTCCGCGAGGGGAGACCCAGTACTTC. Together with reference TRBV2 and TRBJ2-5, the CDR3 gives the full variable domain: EPEVTQTPSHQVTQMGQEVILRCVPISNHLYFYWYRQILGQKVEFLVSFYNNEISEKSEIFDDQFSVERPDGSNFTLKIRSTKLEDSAMYFCATSGPPRGETQYFGPGTRLLVL.

The chain joins TRBV18 to TRBJ2-7; D remains ambiguous. The germline gives CDR1 KGHSH, CDR2 LQKENI. The V gene lost 5 bases and the J gene lost 0 bases, with 8 bases spanning the gap. This CDR3 has 13 residues. CDR3 protein: CASSGVSSYEQYF. CDR3 nucleotide sequence: TGTGCCAGCTCAGGCGTGAGCTCCTACGAGCAGTACTTC.

This chain connects TRBV24-1 to TRBJ2-1, with a weak D call TRBD1 (5 bases). The ends were cut back, 7 bases at V and 5 bases at J, with 20 bases in the middle. Germline V gene data show CDR1 as KGHDR and CDR2 as SFDVKD. The CDR3 has 16 residues. The CDR3 nucleotides are TGTGCCACCAGCGACCCTAGGGGCGCACCTAACAATGAGCAGTTCTTC. Amino acid sequence: CATSDPRGAPNNEQFF.

This clonotype was observed at least ten times. This chain links TRBV20-1 with TRBJ2-1; 11 bases map to TRBD2. The CDR3 loop spans 19 amino acids. V trimming: 6 bases; J trimming: 3 bases; junction bases outside the gene matches: 19. CDR1 is DFQATT, CDR2 SNEGSKA, per germline (reference sequence). The CDR3 nucleotides are TGCAGTGCCAGCATCCGGCGACTAGCGGGATCTGCGGGCTACAATGAGCAGTTCTTC. Protein sequence: CSASIRRLAGSAGYNEQFF.

J is TRBJ1-1 and V is TRBV18; D gene ambiguous. The CDR3 consists of 15 residues. Germline V CDR1 and CDR2: KGHSH, LQKENI. V was pared by 2 bases and J by 1 base, with 11 bases between. The CDR3 region is CASSPSQASNTEAFF. CDR3 nucleotides: TGTGCCAGCTCACCATCCCAGGCTTCGAACACTGAAGCTTTCTTT.

This chain uses TRBV6-2 or TRBV6-3 with TRBJ1-2; D not resolved. Trimming pared 8 bases from V and 2 bases from J, leaving 9 bases between. CDR3 length: 12 amino acids. Per germline, CDR1 MNHEY and CDR2 SVGEGT. The CDR3 coding sequence is TGTGCCAGCGCGGGAACGAACTATGGCTACACCTTC. It codes for CASAGTNYGYTF.

This clonotype was seen many times. This sequence joins TRBV20-1 and TRBJ2-2; 8 bases are a match to TRBD2. Germline V lookup: CDR1 DFQATT, CDR2 SNEGSKA (reference sequence). The CDR3 totals 14 residues. V shed 6 bases, J shed 7 bases, and the junction held 10 bases outside the gene matches. DNA of the CDR3: TGCAGTGCCCCCAAGACTAGCGTCGGCGGGGAGCTGTTTTTT. It specifies CSAPKTSVGGELFF.

At least ten counts were recorded for this clonotype. The chain has TRBV5-1 and TRBJ2-2; unclear D gene. Trimming stripped 2 bases from V and 3 bases from J, with 5 bases between. Germline lookup yields CDR1 SGHRS and CDR2 YFSETQ. There are 13 residues in the CDR3. CDR3 sequence reads: CASSFRDTGELFF. The CDR3 nucleotides are TGCGCCAGCAGCTTCCGGGACACCGGGGAGCTGTTTTTT.

This clonotype was recorded a few times. This chain connects TRBV7-7 to TRBJ2-1, with D perhaps matching TRBD2 (6 bases). This CDR3 comprises 15 residues. In germline, CDR1 is SSHAT, CDR2 FNYEAQ (reference sequence). With 5 bases removed from V and 6 bases from J, the gap between germline ends came to 17 bases. The CDR3 loop reads CASSRGAGPSNEQFF. In DNA, the CDR3 is TGTGCCAGCAGCCGCGGGGCGGGACCCTCCAATGAGCAGTTCTTC. The variable domain in full, completed from reference TRBV7-7 and TRBJ2-1, reads GAGVSQSPRYKVTKRGQDVTLRCDPISSHATLYWYQQALGQGPEFLTYFNYEAQPDKSGLPSDRFSAERPEGSISTLTIQRTEQRDSAMYRCASSRGAGPSNEQFFGPGTRLTVL.

The rearrangement uses TRBV2 and TRBJ1-1; D is undetermined. V was shortened by 6 bases and J by 4 bases, with 9 bases between the two germline ends. CDR3 length: 12 residues. Germline V lookup: CDR1 SNHLY, CDR2 FYNNEI. In DNA form, the CDR3 reads TGTGCCAGCAGGTCTTGGACCACTGAAGCTTTCTTT. It yields the protein CASRSWTTEAFF.

The chain is built from TRBV5-1 and TRBJ2-7, with 7 bases aligning to TRBD2. This CDR3 is built from 15 residues. The germline V gene encodes CDR1 SGHRS and CDR2 YFSETQ. After removal of 5 bases from V and 1 base from J, the junction contained 9 bases not matched to a gene. The DNA of the CDR3 is TGCGCCAGCAGTATTGGGAGGGTTGTGTCCTACGAGCAGTACTTC. Amino acid sequence: CASSIGRVVSYEQYF.

CDR3 sequence (DNA): TGCAGTGCTAGAGACCCGAAAAGACCCCCGGACGAGCAGTACTTC. Its translation: CSARDPKRPPDEQYF. This chain uses TRBV20-1 with TRBJ2-7; the D is unclear. Germline V gene lookup returns CDR1 DFQATT and CDR2 SNEGSKA (reference sequence). V lost 0 bases, J lost 5 bases, and 17 bases lay in between. CDR3 length equals 15 residues.

V is TRBV20-1 and J is TRBJ1-4; D is unresolved. Per germline, CDR1 DFQATT and CDR2 SNEGSKA (reference sequence). V lost 2 bases and J lost 0, with 13 bases in between. The CDR3 runs to 16 residues. This CDR3 is CSARMSGEATNEKLFF. The CDR3 nucleotides read TGCAGTGCTAGAATGAGCGGAGAAGCAACTAATGAAAAACTGTTTTTT.

This clonotype was seen a few times. The chain is built from TRBV12-3 or TRBV12-4 and TRBJ2-1; 7 nucleotides line up with TRBD2. CDR3 length equals 14 residues. J gave up 9 bases and V 0 bases, and 5 bases lay outside the gene matches. The CDR3 loop reads CASSLAGGEREQFF. CDR3 DNA sequence: TGTGCCAGCAGTTTAGCGGGAGGGGAGCGTGAGCAGTTCTTC.

The chain joins TRBV12-3 or TRBV12-4 to TRBJ1-1; D is possibly TRBD1 (6 bases). CDR3 length: 15 amino acids. Trimming removed 6 bases from V and 2 bases from J, with 16 bases in between. The CDR3 DNA reads TGTGCCAGCAGGGGGGGAGGGACAATTAACACTGAAGCTTTCTTT. This sequence encodes CASRGGGTINTEAFF.

V gene TRBV20-1 combines with J gene TRBJ2-3; 10 nucleotides line up with TRBD2. Germline CDR1 and CDR2: DFQATT and SNEGSKA (reference sequence). With V trimmed by 6 bases and J by 6 bases, 9 bases remained unmatched. The CDR3 covers 14 residues. The DNA of the CDR3 is TGCAGTGCGAGGACTAGCGGAGGGGGGGATACGCAGTATTTT. Protein sequence: CSARTSGGGDTQYF.

This clonotype has just one count. The V call is TRBV15, the J call TRBJ2-1, with D perhaps matching TRBD2 (5 bases). V dropped 3 bases and J dropped 2 bases, with 11 bases sitting between them. Germline CDR1 is LNHNV and CDR2 is YYDKDF (reference sequence). This CDR3 spans 15 amino acids. CDR3 in DNA: TGTGCCACCAGCAGGGATCGGGGAGCCTACAATGAGCAGTTCTTC. The encoded protein is CATSRDRGAYNEQFF.

This clonotype has at least ten counts. One end of the junction varies from germline; a read error may be responsible. The chain recombines TRBV24-1 with TRBJ2-1; D unresolved. The CDR3 contains 11 residues. The V gene's germline CDR1 is KGHDR and CDR2 SFDVKD. Here the CDR3 DNA reads TGTGCCACCAGTTTTTACACTGAGCAGTTCTTC. It translates to CATSFYTEQFF.

The chain has TRBV19 and TRBJ2-3, with 9 bases aligning to TRBD2. Per germline, CDR1 LNHDA and CDR2 SQIVND (reference sequence). This CDR3 is built from 15 residues. V shed 5 bases, J shed 4 bases, and the junction held 7 bases outside the gene matches. DNA of the CDR3: TGTGCCAGTAGTTCCCTAGCGGGGATGCCAGATACGCAGTATTTT. Translation gives CASSSLAGMPDTQYF.